The source of this T cell receptor (beta chain) is a study of vaccination effects on CD4 cells after COVID-19 (dated by TCRdb to the early 2020s). Background for the entire study: Participants received two doses of either the BNT162b2 or the mRNA-1273 mRNA SARS-CoV-2 vaccine. In a couple of convalescent patients, pre-vaccine samples were collected 16 days and one week ahead of the first dose, 142 and 148 days after COVID-19 diagnosis. SARS-CoV-2 spike-specific CD4+ TCR repertoires from before and after mRNA vaccination were compared in COVID-19 convalescent patients and in infection-naive vaccine recipients. A total of 9 to 11 COVID-19 convalescent patients and several SARS-CoV-2-naive healthy vaccine recipients were included in the full study. In the study, cultures from other donors were sequenced using the Oncomine TCR Beta short-read assay on an Illumina iSeq 100.

To identify antigen-specific CD4+ T cell clonotypes by their expansion, the ViraFEST assay first stimulated PBMC with viral peptide pools and then applied TCR sequencing. After around eleven days of culture, CD4+ T cells were isolated with the EasySep CD4+ T cell isolation kit. Convalescent patients had PCR-confirmed SARS-CoV-2 infection between March and December 2020, before Alpha, Beta and Delta variants emerged in the United States. Some 2 million PBMC per well were cultured in IMDM with about 5% human AB serum, 8 to 10 IU/ml IL-2 and gentamicin, plus 10 ug/ml peptides. A peptide pool from HIV-1 Nef was used as the negative control culture condition. Half of the culture medium was replaced with fresh IL-2-containing medium on days 3 and 7. Unless otherwise noted, each peptide stimulation condition was cultured in triplicate wells. PBMC were separated from whole blood using Ficoll-Paque Plus gradient centrifugation and were then either cryopreserved at -140C or used fresh. The QIAamp micro DNA kit was used to extract genomic DNA from the cultured CD4+ T cells.

The library was produced with the immunoSEQ multiplex PCR assay. DNA from the cultured, isolated CD4+ T cells was subjected to TCR beta CDR3 sequencing. Per the original workflow: The analysis removed non-productive TCR sequences, trimmed reads to the CDR3 region, and retained only CDR3s that were 7 or more amino acids long. The MANAFEST web app was used to identify antigen-specific clonotypes by comparing expansion in peptide wells with expansion in reference cultures. For clones to be considered positive, expansion at FDR<0.05 versus reference and all other wells, an odds ratio above 5, and a frequency above 0.1% in two replicate wells were required. A clonotype was defined as cross-reactive if the clonotype was significantly expanded both in SARS-CoV-2 spike wells and in at least one common cold coronavirus spike condition. CDR3 similarity was assessed by Levenshtein distance using the stringdist R package, and unrooted trees were constructed with ape in R 3.6.1. TCRdb's version of the immuneACCESS table is confined to in-frame rearrangements and falls short of the full clone set. An unresolved V gene accounts for under half of the shortfall where checked; the remainder is of unknown origin. That table supplies the V and J calls and clone size; D and trimming were determined from the DNA. The sample includes more than 45,000 clones, with approximately 73% observed a single time. The ten largest make up 5% to 6.5% of the sample.

The full study reports these points: For convalescent patients, new clones induced by the vaccine made up most of the post-vaccine spike-reactive repertoire, and these new clones were largely distinct from the clones induced by infection. Limitations of the study were the small number of convalescent patients and the absence of early post-infection timepoints. Marked clonal contraction was observed in both infection-induced and vaccine-induced clones at late post-vaccination timepoints, consistent with waning T cell responses.

This clone was found a few times. No antigen is known for it. No base qualities exist here, and no much larger clone lies one base off it. V is cut by 10 bases and J by 5 bases, and the space between the germline ends is 18 bases. The germline V gene provides CDR1 SNHLY and CDR2 FYNNEI. The cysteine opens and the phenylalanine closes a CDR3 of 14 amino acids. Left in the record is the CDR3 DNA by itself, 42 bases read in frame from the first base. The input for sequencing was CD4+ T cells from PBMCs cultured with HIV peptides, taken before COVID-19 vaccination. Read against the paper, the sample's cell subset or site label means: HIV-1 Nef peptide pool negative control/reference culture. The rearranged chain carries TRBV2 and TRBJ1-5, with TRBD1 as a weak D call on 5 bases. This receptor was identified in a human donor who had a prior SARS-CoV-2 infection. The DNA sequence is as follows: TGTGCCACCCAAAGGCGGGACGGCCATCAGCCCCAGCATTTT. Its protein product is CATQRRDGHQPQHF.